This T cell receptor beta chain was captured in a study of radiation and T cells in renal cell carcinoma. V gave up 2 bases and J gave up 8 bases, with 7 bases separating them. The CDR3 contains 13 residues. Germline V CDR1 and CDR2: SEHNR, FQNEAQ (reference sequence). As for time point: baseline pretreatment blood. Regarding treatment: 15 Gy SBRT to primary tumor, nephrectomy 4 weeks later. Assay: immunoSEQ multiplex PCR; the TCRdb copy retains only in-frame clones and omits some. The data hold about 59,000 clones, with 65% to 80% observed a single time. Source: blood, taken from a patient whose treatment included radiotherapy and nephrectomy. The clonotype was recovered from a man in his sixties with renal cell carcinoma. V gene TRBV7-9 combines with J gene TRBJ1-6; D gene uncertain. Here the CDR3 DNA reads TGTGCCAGCAGCTTAATGGGAGATTCACCCCTCCACTTT. Protein product: CASSLMGDSPLHF. Using reference TRBV7-9 and TRBJ1-6 for the parts outside the CDR3, the full variable domain is DTGVSQNPRHKITKRGQNVTFRCDPISEHNRLYWYRQTLGQGPEFLTYFQNEAQLEKSRLLSDRFSAERPKGSFSTLEIQRTEQGDSAMYLCASSLMGDSPLHFGNGTRLTVT.